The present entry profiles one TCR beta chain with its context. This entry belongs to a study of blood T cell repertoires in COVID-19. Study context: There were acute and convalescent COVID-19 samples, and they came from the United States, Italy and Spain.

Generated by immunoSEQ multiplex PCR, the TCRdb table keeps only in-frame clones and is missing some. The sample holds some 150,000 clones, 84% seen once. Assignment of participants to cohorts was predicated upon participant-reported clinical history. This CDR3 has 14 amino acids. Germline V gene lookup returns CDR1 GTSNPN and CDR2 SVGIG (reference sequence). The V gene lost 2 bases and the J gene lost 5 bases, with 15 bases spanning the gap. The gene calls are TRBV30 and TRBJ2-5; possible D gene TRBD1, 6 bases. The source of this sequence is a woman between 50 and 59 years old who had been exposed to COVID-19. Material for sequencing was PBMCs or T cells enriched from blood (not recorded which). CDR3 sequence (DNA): TGTGCCTGGAGTAGAAGGGGGATGGGGGAGACCCAGTACTTC. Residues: CAWSRRGMGETQYF.